These T cell receptor beta chains were read from a single sample in a study of blood T cells in healthy people across ages. MiXCR, run by TCRdb on the 5' RACE reads, gives a single entry per CDR3 protein. The sample comprises 1.5 million to 2 million distinct CDR3 sequences, roughly 49% of which are singletons, and less than 2.5% rests with the top ten. The sequenced material came from blood. These TCRs come from a middle-aged woman in good health. The CDR3 runs from the conserved cysteine through the conserved F or W. The order of the fields is V gene, clone size, D gene, CDR3 length, J gene, CDR3 protein, CDR3 DNA. A D gene is named only where the DNA matches it firmly. Expanded clones are given a class, and other clones once, few, many or no size at all.

>TRBV7-9|-|-|15|TRBJ1-5
CASRSNSLSSQPQHF
TGTGCCAGCCGTAGCAACAGCCTCAGCAGTCAGCCCCAGCATTTT
>TRBV7-2|few|TRBD2|14|TRBJ2-7
CASSLMSSGEEQYF
TGTGCCAGCAGCTTAATGTCTAGCGGGGAGGAGCAGTACTTC
>TRBV7-2|-|TRBD2|15|TRBJ2-7
CASSLWLAGHYEQYF
TGTGCCAGCAGCTTATGGCTAGCGGGGCACTACGAGCAGTACTTC
>TRBV6-5|-|-|16|TRBJ2-4
CASSYSGATAKNIQYF
TGTGCCAGCAGTTACTCAGGGGCTACGGCCAAAAACATTCAGTACTTC
>TRBV7-2|few|-|15|TRBJ1-2
CASSVWAGTDYGYTF
TGTGCCAGCAGCGTATGGGCAGGAACAGACTATGGCTACACCTTC
>TRBV27|-|-|13|TRBJ2-7
CARSTSVGGEQYF
TGTGCCCGCAGTACCTCGGTGGGGGGAGAGCAGTACTTC
>TRBV5-6|-|-|16|TRBJ1-6
CASSWGARPDNSPLHF
TGTGCCAGCAGCTGGGGGGCGCGTCCCGATAATTCACCCCTCCACTTT
>TRBV15|-|TRBD1|16|TRBJ2-4
CATSRDPPGTGNIQYF
TGTGCCACCAGCAGAGATCCACCCGGGACAGGGAACATTCAGTACTTC
>TRBV7-2|once|-|16|TRBJ1-4
CASSLNPQGGGEKLFF
TGTGCCAGCAGCTTGAACCCCCAGGGAGGGGGGGAAAAACTGTTTTTT
>TRBV7-2|many|TRBD2|15|TRBJ2-7
CASSAQRGGGYEQYF
TGTGCCAGCAGCGCCCAGCGGGGAGGAGGGTACGAGCAGTACTTC
>TRBV7-9|-|TRBD1|16|TRBJ2-6
CASSQGVASGANVLTF
TGTGCCAGCAGCCAGGGGGTGGCCTCTGGGGCCAACGTCCTGACTTTC
>TRBV5-1|-|-|16|TRBJ1-1
CASSPTTAPSSTEAFF
TGCGCCAGCAGCCCGACGACGGCACCGTCGAGCACTGAAGCTTTCTTT
>TRBV6-2/TRBV6-3|-|TRBD1|16|TRBJ2-5
CASSYGQGKGGETQYF
TGTGCCAGCAGTTACGGACAGGGGAAGGGCGGGGAGACCCAGTACTTC
>TRBV10-3|few|-|15|TRBJ2-7
CAISESGPSSYEQYF
TGTGCCATCAGTGAGTCGGGACCAAGCTCCTACGAGCAGTACTTC
>TRBV5-6|-|-|13|TRBJ2-7
CASSSGLSDEQYF
TGTGCCAGCAGCTCCGGACTCTCTGACGAGCAGTACTTC
>TRBV20-1|-|-|13|TRBJ1-2
CSAQRLRVYGYTF
TGCAGTGCCCAACGACTCCGCGTGTATGGCTACACCTTC
>TRBV21-1|-|-|16|TRBJ1-5
CASSKVRTGRNQPQHF
TGTGCCAGCAGCAAAGTACGGACCGGGCGCAATCAGCCCCAGCATTTT
>TRBV29-1|-|TRBD2|16|TRBJ2-3
CSAIVAGALYTDTQYF
TGCAGCGCAATCGTAGCGGGGGCCTTATACACAGATACGCAGTATTTT
>TRBV19|-|-|13|TRBJ2-4
CASSIGRGNIQYF
TGTGCCAGTAGTATAGGGCGAGGAAACATTCAGTACTTC
>TRBV5-1|-|TRBD1|15|TRBJ2-1
CASSVRQGGGWEQFF
TGCGCCAGCAGTGTTCGACAGGGTGGGGGATGGGAGCAGTTCTTC
>TRBV20-1|-|TRBD1|11|TRBJ1-5
CSAVQGEPQHF
TGCAGTGCTGTACAGGGGGAGCCCCAGCATTTT
>TRBV6-6|few|-|15|TRBJ1-2
CASSPPDRLIDGYTF
TGTGCCAGCAGTCCCCCCGACAGGTTGATTGATGGCTACACCTTC
>TRBV27|-|-|12|TRBJ1-2
CASSPNNYGYTF
TGTGCCAGCAGCCCAAATAACTATGGCTACACCTTC
>TRBV6-2/TRBV6-3|few|-|14|TRBJ2-4
CASSYSAGKNIQYF
TGTGCCAGCAGTTACTCGGCAGGGAAAAACATTCAGTACTTC
>TRBV9|few|-|17|TRBJ2-5
CASSVALAAVSDNEQYF
TGTGCCAGCAGCGTAGCTCTCGCGGCAGTCTCGGACAATGAGCAGTACTTC
>TRBV4-3|few|-|14|TRBJ2-5
CASSQDTGHETQYF
TGCGCCAGCAGCCAAGATACCGGGCATGAGACCCAGTACTTC
>TRBV10-3|-|TRBD2|18|TRBJ2-5
CAISESAPSPGGSGEQYF
TGTGCCATCAGTGAGTCGGCCCCGAGCCCGGGGGGGAGTGGGGAGCAGTACTTC
>TRBV20-1|few|-|15|TRBJ2-1
CSAGLIDYNYNEQFF
TGCAGTGCTGGCCTTATCGACTACAACTACAATGAGCAGTTCTTC
>TRBV7-2|-|-|17|TRBJ2-5
CASSFPITAGQENIQYF
TGTGCCAGCAGCTTCCCCATTACCGCCGGGCAAGAGAATATCCAGTACTTC
>TRBV7-3|-|TRBD1|13|TRBJ1-2
CASSGQGGDGYTF
TGTGCCAGCAGCGGACAGGGCGGAGATGGCTACACCTTC
>TRBV29-1|-|-|13|TRBJ2-3
CSLRTDQGLAQYF
TGCAGCCTCCGGACGGACCAGGGGCTTGCGCAGTATTTT
>TRBV6-4|-|TRBD1|13|TRBJ1-6
CASSDYEGATLHF
TGTGCCAGCAGTGATTACGAGGGGGCCACCCTCCACTTT